This T cell receptor (beta chain) was observed in a study of OX40 agonist ivuxolimab in advanced cancers. Clones were sequenced by immunoSEQ multiplex PCR, and TCRdb holds only the in-frame ones, with some missing. Seen here are around 70,000 clones, roughly 82% observed once, and the top ten hold around 1.1%. Germline V gene data show CDR1 as MNHEY and CDR2 as SVGAGI. This CDR3 is built from 14 residues. V lost 8 bases and J 7 bases, leaving 15 bases between the germline ends. The clonotype originates from an adult with an advanced solid tumor such as melanoma, head and neck, liver or kidney cancer. The V gene is TRBV6-5, the J gene TRBJ1-6; a possible D gene is TRBD1 (6 bases). Material: CD4+ or CD8+ T cells sorted from blood, obtained in a trial of the OX40 agonist ivuxolimab. DNA for the CDR3: TGTGCCAGCCGCCAGGGGCAGATGAATTCACCCCTCCACTTT. Amino acid sequence: CASRQGQMNSPLHF.